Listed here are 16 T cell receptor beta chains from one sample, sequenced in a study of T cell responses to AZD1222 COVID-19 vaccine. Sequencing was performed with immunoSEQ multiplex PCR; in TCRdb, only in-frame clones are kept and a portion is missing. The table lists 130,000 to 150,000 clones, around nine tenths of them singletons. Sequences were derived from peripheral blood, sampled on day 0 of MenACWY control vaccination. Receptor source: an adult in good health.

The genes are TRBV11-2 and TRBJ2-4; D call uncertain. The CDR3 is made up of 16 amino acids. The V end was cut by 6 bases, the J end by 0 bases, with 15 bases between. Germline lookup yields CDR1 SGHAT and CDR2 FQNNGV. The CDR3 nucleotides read TGTGCCAGCAGGGGTCTAACGGAACTAGCCAAAAACATTCAGTACTTC. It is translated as CASRGLTELAKNIQYF.

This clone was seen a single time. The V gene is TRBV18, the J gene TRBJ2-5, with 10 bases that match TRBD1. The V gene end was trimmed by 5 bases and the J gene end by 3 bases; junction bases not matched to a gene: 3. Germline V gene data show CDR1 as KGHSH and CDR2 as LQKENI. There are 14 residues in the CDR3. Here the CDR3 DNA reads TGTGCCAGCTCAACCGGGACAGGGGAAGAGACCCAGTACTTC. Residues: CASSTGTGEETQYF.

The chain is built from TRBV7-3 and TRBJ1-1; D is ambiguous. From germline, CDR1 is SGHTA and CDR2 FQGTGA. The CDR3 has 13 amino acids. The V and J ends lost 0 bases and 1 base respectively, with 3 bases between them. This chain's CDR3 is CASSLTGNTEAFF. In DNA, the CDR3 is TGTGCCAGCAGCTTAACAGGGAACACTGAAGCTTTCTTT.

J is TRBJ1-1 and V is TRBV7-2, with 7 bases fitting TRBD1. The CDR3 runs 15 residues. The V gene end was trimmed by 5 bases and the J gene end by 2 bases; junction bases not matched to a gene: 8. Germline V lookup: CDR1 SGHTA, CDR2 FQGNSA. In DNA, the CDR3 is TGTGCCAGCAGCGGAAGGGGACAGACCAACACTGAAGCTTTCTTT. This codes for CASSGRGQTNTEAFF.

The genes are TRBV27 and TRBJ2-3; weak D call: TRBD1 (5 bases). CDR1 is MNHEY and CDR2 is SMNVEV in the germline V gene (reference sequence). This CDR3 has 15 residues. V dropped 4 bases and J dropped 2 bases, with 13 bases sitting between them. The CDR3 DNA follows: TGTGCCAGCAGTTCGCGACAGATAATCACAGATACGCAGTATTTT. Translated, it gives CASSSRQIITDTQYF.

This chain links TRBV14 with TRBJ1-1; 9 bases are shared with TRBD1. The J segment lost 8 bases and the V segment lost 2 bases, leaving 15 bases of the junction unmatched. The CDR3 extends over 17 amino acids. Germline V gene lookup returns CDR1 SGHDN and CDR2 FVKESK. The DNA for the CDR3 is TGTGCCAGCAGCCAACCTAGACAGGGGGTACCTCAAATAGAAGCTTTCTTT. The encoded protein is CASSQPRQGVPQIEAFF. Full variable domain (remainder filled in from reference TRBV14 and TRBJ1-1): EAGVTQFPSHSVIEKGQTVTLRCDPISGHDNLYWYRRVMGKEIKFLLHFVKESKQDESGMPNNRFLAERTGGTYSTLKVQPAELEDSGVYFCASSQPRQGVPQIEAFFGQGTRLTVV.

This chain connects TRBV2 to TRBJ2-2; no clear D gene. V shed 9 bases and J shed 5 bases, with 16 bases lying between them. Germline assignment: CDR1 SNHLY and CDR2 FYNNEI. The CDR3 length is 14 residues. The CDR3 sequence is CASASQVGTGELFF. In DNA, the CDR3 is TGTGCCAGTGCGAGCCAGGTTGGGACCGGGGAGCTGTTTTTT.

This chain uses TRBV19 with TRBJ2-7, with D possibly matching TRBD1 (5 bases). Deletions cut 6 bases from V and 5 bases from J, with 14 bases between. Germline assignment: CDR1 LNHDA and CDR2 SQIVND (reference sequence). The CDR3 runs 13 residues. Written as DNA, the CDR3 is TGTGCCAGTAGGGCTGGGGCCACTGACGAGCAGTACTTC. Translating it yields CASRAGATDEQYF.

The CDR3: CASSLVIGPRGTEAFF. For the CDR3, the DNA is TGTGCCAGCAGCTTAGTGATAGGGCCACGGGGGACTGAAGCTTTCTTT. This chain uses TRBV7-2 with TRBJ1-1; maybe TRBD1 (5 bases). With 1 base removed from V and 5 bases from J, the gap between germline ends came to 17 bases. Per the germline V gene, CDR1 is SGHTA and CDR2 is FQGNSA. CDR3 length: 16 residues. The whole variable domain, filled in from reference TRBV7-2 and TRBJ1-1, reads GAGVSQSPSNKVTEKGKDVELRCDPISGHTALYWYRQSLGQGLEFLIYFQGNSAPDKSGLPSDRFSAERTGGSVSTLTIQRTQQEDSAVYLCASSLVIGPRGTEAFFGQGTRLTVV.

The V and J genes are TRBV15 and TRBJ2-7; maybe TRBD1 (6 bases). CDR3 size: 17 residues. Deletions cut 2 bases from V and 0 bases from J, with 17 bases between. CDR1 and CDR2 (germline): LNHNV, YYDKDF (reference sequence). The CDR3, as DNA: TGTGCCACCAGCAGAAATTCCGGGACAAGCGCCTCCTACGAGCAGTACTTC. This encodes CATSRNSGTSASYEQYF.

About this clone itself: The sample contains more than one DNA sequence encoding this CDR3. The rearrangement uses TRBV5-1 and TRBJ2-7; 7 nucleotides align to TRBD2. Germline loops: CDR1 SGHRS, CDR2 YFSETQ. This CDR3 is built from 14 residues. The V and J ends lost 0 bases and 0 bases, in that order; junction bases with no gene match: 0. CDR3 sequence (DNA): TGCGCCAGCAGCTTGGGGACTAGCTCCTACGAGCAGTACTTC. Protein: CASSLGTSSYEQYF. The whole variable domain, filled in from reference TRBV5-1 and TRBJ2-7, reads KAGVTQTPRYLIKTRGQQVTLSCSPISGHRSVSWYQQTPGQGLQFLFEYFSETQRNKGNFPGRFSGRQFSNSRSEMNVSTLELGDSALYLCASSLGTSSYEQYFGPGTRLTVT.

CDR3 nucleotide sequence: TGCGCCAGCAGCCCGAGGGGCGCCCCTTTCTACGAGCAGTACTTC. Amino acid sequence: CASSPRGAPFYEQYF. The chain joins TRBV5-1 to TRBJ2-7, with D perhaps given as TRBD1 or TRBD2 (5 bases each). Germline V gene lookup returns CDR1 SGHRS and CDR2 YFSETQ. The CDR3 covers 15 residues. Trimming took 4 bases from V and 3 from J, leaving 17 bases between them.

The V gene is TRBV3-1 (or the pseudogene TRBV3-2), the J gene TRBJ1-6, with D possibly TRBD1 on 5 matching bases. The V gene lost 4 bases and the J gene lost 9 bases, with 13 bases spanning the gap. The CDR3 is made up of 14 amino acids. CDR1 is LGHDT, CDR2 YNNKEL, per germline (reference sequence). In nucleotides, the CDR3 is TGTGCCAGCAGCCTTATCCAGGGCGGTTCACCCCTCCACTTT. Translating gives CASSLIQGGSPLHF.

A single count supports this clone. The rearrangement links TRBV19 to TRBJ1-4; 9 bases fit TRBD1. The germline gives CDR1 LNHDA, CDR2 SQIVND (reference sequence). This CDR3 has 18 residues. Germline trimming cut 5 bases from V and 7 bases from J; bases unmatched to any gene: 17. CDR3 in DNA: TGTGCCAGTAGTGGAACACGGGGCCGGGACAGGGCAGGTGAAAAACTGTTTTTT. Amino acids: CASSGTRGRDRAGEKLFF.

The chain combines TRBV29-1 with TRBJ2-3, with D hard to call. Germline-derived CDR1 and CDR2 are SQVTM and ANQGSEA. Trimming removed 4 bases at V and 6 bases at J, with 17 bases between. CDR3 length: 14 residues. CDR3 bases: TGCAGCGTTGGGAGAAAGCTCTTAGGGGATACGCAGTATTTT. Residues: CSVGRKLLGDTQYF.

In DNA form, the CDR3 reads TGTGCTAGTGGTTTGTCCCTGGGACAGGGTTTAAGTCAGCCCCAGCATTTT. The encoded protein is CASGLSLGQGLSQPQHF. The chain carries TRBV12-5 and TRBJ1-5; 9 bases align to TRBD1. This CDR3 is built from 17 residues. CDR1 is LGHNT and CDR2 is FRNRAP in the germline V gene. V was pared by 2 bases and J by 6 bases, with 11 bases of the junction left unmatched.